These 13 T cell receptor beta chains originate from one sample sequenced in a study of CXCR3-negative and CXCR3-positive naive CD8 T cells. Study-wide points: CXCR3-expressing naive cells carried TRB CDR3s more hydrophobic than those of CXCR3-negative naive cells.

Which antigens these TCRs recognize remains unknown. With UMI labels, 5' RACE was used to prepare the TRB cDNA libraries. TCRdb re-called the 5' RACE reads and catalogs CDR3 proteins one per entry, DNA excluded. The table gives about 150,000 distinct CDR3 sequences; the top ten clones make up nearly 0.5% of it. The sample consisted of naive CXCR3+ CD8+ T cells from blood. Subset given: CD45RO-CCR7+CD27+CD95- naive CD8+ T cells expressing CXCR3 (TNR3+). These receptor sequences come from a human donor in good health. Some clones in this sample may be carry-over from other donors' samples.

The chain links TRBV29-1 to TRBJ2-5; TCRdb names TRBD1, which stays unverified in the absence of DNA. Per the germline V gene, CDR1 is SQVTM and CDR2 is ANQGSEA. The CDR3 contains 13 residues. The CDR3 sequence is CSVPGVVQETQYF.

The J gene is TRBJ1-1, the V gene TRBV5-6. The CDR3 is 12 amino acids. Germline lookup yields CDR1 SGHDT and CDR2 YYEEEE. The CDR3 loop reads CASSFRSTEAFF.

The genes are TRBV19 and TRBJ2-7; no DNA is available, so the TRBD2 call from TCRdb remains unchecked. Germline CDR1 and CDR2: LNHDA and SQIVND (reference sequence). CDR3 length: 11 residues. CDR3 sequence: CASRAGSEQYF. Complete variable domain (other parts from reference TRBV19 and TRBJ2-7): DGGITQSPKYLFRKEGQNVTLSCEQNLNHDAMYWYRQDPGQGLRLIYYSQIVNDFQKGDIAEGYSVSREKKESFPLTVTSAQKNPTAFYLCASRAGSEQYFGPGTRLTVT.

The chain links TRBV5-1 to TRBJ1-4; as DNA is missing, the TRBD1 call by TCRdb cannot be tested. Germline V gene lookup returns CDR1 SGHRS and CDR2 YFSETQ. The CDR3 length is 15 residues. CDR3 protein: CASSSLGGRDEKLFF.

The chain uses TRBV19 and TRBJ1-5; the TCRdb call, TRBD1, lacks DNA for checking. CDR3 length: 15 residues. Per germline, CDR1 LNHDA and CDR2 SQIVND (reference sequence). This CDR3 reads CASSSIGGSNQPQHF.

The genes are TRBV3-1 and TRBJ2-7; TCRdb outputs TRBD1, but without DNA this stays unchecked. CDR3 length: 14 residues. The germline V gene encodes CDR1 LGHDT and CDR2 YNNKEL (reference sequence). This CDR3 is CASSLLDRGGEQYF.

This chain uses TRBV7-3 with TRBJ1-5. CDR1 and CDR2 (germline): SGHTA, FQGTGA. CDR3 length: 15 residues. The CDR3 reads CASSTSWGNNQPQHF.

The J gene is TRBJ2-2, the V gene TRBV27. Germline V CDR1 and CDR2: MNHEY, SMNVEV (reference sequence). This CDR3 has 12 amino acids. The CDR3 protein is CASSFFTGELFF.

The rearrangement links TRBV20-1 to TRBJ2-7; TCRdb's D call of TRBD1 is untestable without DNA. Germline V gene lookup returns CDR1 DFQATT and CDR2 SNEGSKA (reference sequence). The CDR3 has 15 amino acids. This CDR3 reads CSARVPDGEYYEQYF.

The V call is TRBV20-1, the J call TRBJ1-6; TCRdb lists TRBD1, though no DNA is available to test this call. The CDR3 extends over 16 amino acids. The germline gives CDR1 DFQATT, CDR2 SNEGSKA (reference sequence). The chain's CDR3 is CSARDPQVGAGSPLHF.

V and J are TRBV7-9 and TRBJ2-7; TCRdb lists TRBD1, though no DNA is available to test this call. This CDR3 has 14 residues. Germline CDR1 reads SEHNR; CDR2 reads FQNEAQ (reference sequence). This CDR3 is CASSLGSGSYEQYF.

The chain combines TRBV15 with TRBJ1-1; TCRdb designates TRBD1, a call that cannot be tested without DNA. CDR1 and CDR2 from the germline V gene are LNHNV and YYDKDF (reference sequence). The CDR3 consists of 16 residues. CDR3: CATSRDRYRGGTEAFF.

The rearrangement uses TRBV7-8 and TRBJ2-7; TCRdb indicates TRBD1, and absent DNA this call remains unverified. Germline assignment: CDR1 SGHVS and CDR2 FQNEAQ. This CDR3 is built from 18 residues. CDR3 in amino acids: CASSLVPSAGGLTYEQYF.